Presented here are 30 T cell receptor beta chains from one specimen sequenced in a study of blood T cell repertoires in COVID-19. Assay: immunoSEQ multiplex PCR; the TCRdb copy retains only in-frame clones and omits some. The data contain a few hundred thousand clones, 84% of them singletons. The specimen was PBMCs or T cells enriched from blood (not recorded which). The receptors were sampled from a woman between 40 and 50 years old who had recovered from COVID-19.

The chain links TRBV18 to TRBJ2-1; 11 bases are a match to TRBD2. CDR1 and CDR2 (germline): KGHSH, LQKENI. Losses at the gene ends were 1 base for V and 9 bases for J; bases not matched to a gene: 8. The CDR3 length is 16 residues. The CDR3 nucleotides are TGTGCCAGCTCACCACAAACTAGCGGGAGTTCGGGTGAGCAGTTCTTC. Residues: CASSPQTSGSSGEQFF.

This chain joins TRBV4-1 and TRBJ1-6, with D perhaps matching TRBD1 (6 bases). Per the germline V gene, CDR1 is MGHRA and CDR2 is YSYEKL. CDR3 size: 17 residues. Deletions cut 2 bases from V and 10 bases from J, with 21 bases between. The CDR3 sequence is CASSQIPRRGGKSPLHF. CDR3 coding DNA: TGCGCCAGCAGCCAAATCCCTCGGAGGGGGGGGAAATCACCCCTCCACTTT.

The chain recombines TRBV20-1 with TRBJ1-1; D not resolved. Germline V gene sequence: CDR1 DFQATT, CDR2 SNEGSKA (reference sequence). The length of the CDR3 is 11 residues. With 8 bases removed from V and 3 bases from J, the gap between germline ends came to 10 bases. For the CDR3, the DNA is TGCAGTCTAACGGTAGACACTGAAGCTTTCTTT. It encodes CSLTVDTEAFF.

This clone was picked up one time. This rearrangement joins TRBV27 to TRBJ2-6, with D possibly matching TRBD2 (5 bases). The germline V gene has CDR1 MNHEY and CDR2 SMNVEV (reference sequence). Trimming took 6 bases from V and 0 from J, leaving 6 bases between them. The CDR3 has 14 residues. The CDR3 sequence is CASRGSSGANVLTF. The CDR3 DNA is TGTGCCAGCAGGGGGAGCTCTGGGGCCAACGTCCTGACTTTC.

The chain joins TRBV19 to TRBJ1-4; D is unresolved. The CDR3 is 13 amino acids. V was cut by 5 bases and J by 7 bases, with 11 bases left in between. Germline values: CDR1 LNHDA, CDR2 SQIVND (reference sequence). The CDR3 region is CASSPRFVEKLFF. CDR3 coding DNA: TGTGCCAGTAGTCCACGGTTTGTTGAAAAACTGTTTTTT.

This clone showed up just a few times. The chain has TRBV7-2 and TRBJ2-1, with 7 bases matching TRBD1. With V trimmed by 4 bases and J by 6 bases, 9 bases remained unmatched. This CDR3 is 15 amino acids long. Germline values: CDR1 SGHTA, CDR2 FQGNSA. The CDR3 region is CASSSPWGQTNEQFF. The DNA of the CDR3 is TGTGCCAGCAGCTCCCCTTGGGGACAGACCAATGAGCAGTTCTTC.

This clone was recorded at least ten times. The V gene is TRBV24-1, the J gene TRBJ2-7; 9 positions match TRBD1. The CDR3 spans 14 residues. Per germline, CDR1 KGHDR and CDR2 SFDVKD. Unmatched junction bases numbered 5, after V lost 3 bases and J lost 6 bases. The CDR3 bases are TGTGCCACCAGTGATCCCGGGACAGGGAGCGAGCAGTACTTC. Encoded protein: CATSDPGTGSEQYF.

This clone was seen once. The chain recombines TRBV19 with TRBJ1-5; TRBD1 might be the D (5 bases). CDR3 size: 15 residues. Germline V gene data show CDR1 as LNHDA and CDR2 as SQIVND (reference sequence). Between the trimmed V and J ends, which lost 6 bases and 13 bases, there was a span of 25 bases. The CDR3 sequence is CASRPRQNPTPKQHF. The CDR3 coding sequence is TGTGCCAGTAGGCCCAGACAGAACCCGACACCAAAACAGCATTTT.

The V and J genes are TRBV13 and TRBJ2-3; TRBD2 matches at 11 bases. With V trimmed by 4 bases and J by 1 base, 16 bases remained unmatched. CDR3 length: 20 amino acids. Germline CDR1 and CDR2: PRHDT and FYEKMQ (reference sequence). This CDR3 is CASSSQGISGRAFGTDTQYF. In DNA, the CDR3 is TGTGCCAGCAGCTCCCAGGGAATTAGCGGGAGGGCCTTCGGCACAGATACGCAGTATTTT.

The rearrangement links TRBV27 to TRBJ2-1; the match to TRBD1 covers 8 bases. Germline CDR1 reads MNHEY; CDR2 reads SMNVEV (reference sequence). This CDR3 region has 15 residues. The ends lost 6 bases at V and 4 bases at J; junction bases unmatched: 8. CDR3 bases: TGTGCCAGCAGGGGACAGGACTCAGCATACAATGAGCAGTTCTTC. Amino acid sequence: CASRGQDSAYNEQFF.

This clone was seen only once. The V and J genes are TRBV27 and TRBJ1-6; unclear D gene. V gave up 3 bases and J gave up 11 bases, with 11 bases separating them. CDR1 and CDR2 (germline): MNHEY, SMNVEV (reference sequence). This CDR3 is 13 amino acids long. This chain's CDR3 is CASSLSSSAPLHF. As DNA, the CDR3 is TGTGCCAGCAGTTTGTCCTCATCGGCACCCCTCCACTTT.

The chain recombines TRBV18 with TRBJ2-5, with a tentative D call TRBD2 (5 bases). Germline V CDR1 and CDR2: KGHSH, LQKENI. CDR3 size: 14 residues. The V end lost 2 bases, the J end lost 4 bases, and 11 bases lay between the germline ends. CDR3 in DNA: TGTGCCAGCTCACCAGGGGAGATACGAGAGACCCAGTACTTC. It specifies CASSPGEIRETQYF.

The DNA for the CDR3 is TGTGCCAGCAGCCAGCAGCAGGGTCCCTATGGCTACACCTTC. Translation: CASSQQQGPYGYTF. The gene calls are TRBV14 and TRBJ1-2; D is possibly TRBD1 (5 bases). Germline CDR1 reads SGHDN; CDR2 reads FVKESK. Trimming removed 3 bases from V and 4 bases from J, with 12 bases in between. There are 14 residues in the CDR3.

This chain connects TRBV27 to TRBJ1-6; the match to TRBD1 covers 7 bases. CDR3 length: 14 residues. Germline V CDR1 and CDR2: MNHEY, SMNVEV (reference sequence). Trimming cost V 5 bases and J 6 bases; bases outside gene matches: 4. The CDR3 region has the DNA TGTGCCAGCAGTCCCCAGGGGGGTAATTCACCCCTCCACTTT. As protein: CASSPQGGNSPLHF.

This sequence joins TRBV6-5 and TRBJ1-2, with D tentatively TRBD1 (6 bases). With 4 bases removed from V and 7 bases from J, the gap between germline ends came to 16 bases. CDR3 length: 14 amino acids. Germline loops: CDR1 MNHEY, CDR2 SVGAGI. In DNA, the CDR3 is TGTGCCAGCAGTTCGACCAGGGGCGCGGGTGGCTACACCTTC. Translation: CASSSTRGAGGYTF.

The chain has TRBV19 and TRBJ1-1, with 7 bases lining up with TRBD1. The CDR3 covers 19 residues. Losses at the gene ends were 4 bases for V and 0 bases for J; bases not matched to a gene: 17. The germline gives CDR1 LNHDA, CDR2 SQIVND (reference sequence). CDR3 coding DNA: TGTGCCAGTAGTACCCCCCGAAGGGGGCCGATAAACATGAACACTGAAGCTTTCTTT. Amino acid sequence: CASSTPRRGPINMNTEAFF.

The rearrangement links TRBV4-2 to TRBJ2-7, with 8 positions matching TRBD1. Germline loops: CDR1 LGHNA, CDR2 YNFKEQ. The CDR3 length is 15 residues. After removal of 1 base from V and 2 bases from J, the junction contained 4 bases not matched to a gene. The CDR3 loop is CASSQVGTGPYEQYF. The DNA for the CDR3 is TGTGCCAGCAGCCAAGTCGGGACAGGACCCTACGAGCAGTACTTC.

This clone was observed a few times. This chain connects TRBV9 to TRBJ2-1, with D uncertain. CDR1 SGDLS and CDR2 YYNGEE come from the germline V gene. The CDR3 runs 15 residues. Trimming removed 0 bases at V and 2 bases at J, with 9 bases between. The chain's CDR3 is CASSVELPPYNEQFF. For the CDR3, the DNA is TGTGCCAGCAGCGTAGAACTCCCCCCCTACAATGAGCAGTTCTTC.

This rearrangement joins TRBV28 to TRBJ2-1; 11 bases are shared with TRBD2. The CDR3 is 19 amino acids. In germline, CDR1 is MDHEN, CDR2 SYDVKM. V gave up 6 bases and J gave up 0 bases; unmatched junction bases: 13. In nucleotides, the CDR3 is TGTGCCAGCAGCTATACTTGGGTAGCGGGAGGGCACTCCTACAATGAGCAGTTCTTC. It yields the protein CASSYTWVAGGHSYNEQFF.

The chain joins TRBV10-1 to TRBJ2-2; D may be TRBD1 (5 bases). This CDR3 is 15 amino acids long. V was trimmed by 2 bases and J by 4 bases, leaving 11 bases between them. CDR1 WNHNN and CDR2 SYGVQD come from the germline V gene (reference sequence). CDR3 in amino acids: CASSEPSQGTGELFF. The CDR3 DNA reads TGCGCCAGCAGTGAGCCGAGTCAGGGCACCGGGGAGCTGTTTTTT.

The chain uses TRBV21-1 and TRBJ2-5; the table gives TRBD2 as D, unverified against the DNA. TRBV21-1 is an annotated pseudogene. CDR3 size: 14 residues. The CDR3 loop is CASSKESLTETQYF. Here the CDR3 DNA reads TGTGCCAGCAGCAAAGAGTCCTTGACTGAGACCCAGTACTTC.

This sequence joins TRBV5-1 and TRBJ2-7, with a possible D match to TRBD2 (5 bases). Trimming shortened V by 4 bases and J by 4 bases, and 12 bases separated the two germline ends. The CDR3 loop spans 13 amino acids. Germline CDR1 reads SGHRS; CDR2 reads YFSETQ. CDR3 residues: CASSLRERYEQYF. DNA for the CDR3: TGCGCCAGCAGCCTGCGAGAGCGGTACGAGCAGTACTTC.

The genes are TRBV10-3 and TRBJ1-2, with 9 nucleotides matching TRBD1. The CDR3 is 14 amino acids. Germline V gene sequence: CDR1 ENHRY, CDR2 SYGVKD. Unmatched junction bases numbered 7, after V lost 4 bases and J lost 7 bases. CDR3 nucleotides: TGTGCCATCAGTGGGGACAGGGAGGCTTCTGGCTACACCTTC. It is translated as CAISGDREASGYTF.

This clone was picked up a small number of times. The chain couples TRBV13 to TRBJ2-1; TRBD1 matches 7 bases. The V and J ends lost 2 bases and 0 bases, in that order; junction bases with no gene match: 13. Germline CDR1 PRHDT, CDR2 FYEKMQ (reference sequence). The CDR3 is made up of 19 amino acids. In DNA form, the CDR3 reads TGTGCCAGCAGCTTACTACAGGGGTATACTTCTAGCTCCTACAATGAGCAGTTCTTC. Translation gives CASSLLQGYTSSSYNEQFF.

CDR3 region: CASSGGKRNTEAFF. CDR3 nucleotide sequence: TGTGCCAGCAGTGGGGGCAAAAGGAACACTGAAGCTTTCTTT. The genes are TRBV28 and TRBJ1-1; maybe TRBD1 (6 bases). The CDR3 extends over 14 amino acids. Germline loops: CDR1 MDHEN, CDR2 SYDVKM. The ends were cut back, 5 bases at V and 1 base at J, with 11 bases in the middle.

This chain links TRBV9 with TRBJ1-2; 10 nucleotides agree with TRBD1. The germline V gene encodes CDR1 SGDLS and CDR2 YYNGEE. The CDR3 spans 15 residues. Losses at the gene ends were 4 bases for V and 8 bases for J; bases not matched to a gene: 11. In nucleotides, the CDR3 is TGTGCCAGCAGCCTCCGGACAGGGGGATCTGAGGGCTACACCTTC. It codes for CASSLRTGGSEGYTF. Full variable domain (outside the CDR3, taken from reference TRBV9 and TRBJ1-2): DSGVTQTPKHLITATGQRVTLRCSPRSGDLSVYWYQQSLDQGLQFLIQYYNGEERAKGNILERFSAQQFPDLHSELNLSSLELGDSALYFCASSLRTGGSEGYTFGSGTRLTVV.

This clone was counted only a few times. CDR3 loop: CSVDDSMNTEAFF. The CDR3 bases are TGCAGCGTTGATGACAGCATGAACACTGAAGCTTTCTTT. The chain has TRBV29-1 and TRBJ1-1; tentatively, D is TRBD1 (5 bases). Trimming pared 3 bases from V and 0 bases from J, leaving 8 bases between. Germline V lookup: CDR1 SQVTM, CDR2 ANQGSEA. This CDR3 has 13 amino acids.

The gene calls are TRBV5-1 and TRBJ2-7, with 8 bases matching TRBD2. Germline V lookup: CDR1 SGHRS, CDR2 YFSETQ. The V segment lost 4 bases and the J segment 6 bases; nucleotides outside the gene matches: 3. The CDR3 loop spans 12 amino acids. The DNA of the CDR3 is TGCGCCAGCAGCCCCGGGGGGGGCGAGCAGTACTTC. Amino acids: CASSPGGGEQYF.

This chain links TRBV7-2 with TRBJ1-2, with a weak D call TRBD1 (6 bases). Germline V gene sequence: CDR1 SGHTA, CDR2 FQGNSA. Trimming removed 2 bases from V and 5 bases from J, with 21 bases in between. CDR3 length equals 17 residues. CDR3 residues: CASSLLSSAGGVYGYTF. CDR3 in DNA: TGTGCCAGCAGCTTATTATCAAGTGCGGGGGGCGTTTATGGCTACACCTTC. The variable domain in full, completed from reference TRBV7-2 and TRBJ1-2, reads GAGVSQSPSNKVTEKGKDVELRCDPISGHTALYWYRQSLGQGLEFLIYFQGNSAPDKSGLPSDRFSAERTGGSVSTLTIQRTQQEDSAVYLCASSLLSSAGGVYGYTFGSGTRLTVV.

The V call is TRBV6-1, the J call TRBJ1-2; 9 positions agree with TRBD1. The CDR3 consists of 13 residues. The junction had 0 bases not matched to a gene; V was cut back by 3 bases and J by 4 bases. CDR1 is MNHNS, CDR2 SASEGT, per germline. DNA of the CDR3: TGTGCCAGCAGTGAGACAGGGGGCTATGGCTACACCTTC. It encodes CASSETGGYGYTF.